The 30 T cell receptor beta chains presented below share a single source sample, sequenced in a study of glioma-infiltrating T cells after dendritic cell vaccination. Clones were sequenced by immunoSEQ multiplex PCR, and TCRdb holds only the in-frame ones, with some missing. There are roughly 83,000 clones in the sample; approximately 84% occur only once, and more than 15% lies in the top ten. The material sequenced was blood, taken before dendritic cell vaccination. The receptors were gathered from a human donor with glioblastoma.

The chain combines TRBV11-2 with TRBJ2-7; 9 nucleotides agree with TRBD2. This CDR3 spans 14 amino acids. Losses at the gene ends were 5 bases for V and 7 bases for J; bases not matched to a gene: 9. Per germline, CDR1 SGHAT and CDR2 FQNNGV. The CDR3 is CASSQTGLASEQYF. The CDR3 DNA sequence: TGTGCCAGCAGCCAAACCGGACTAGCGTCGGAGCAGTACTTC.

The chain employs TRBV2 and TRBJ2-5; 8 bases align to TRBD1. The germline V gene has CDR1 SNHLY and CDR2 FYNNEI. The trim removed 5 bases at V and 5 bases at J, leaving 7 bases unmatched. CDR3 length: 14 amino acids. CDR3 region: CASSPGDRWETQYF. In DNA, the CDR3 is TGTGCCAGCAGTCCGGGGGACAGGTGGGAGACCCAGTACTTC.

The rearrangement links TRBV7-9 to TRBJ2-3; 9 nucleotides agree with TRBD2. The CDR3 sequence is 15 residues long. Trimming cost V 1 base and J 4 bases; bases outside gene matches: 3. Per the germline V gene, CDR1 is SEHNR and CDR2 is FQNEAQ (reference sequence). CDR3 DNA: TGTGCCAGCAGCTTAGTCCAGCGGGGGGCAGATACGCAGTATTTT. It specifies CASSLVQRGADTQYF.

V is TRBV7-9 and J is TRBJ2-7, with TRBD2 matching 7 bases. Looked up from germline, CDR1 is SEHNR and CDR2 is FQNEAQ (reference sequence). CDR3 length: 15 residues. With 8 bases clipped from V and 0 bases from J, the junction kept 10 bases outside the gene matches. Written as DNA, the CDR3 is TGTGCCAGCGGGCTTTACGGGACTACCTCCTACGAGCAGTACTTC. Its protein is CASGLYGTTSYEQYF.

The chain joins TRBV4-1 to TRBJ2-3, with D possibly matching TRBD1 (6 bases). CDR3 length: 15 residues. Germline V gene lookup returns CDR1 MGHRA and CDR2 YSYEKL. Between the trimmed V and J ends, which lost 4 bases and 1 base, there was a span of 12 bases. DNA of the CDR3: TGCGCCAGCAGCCGGGCAGGGGACCGCACAGATACGCAGTATTTT. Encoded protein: CASSRAGDRTDTQYF.

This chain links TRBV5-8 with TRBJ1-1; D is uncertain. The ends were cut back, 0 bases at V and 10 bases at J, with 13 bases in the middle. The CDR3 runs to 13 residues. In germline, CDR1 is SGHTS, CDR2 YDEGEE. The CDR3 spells CASSLVGGQGAFF. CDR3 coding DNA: TGTGCCAGCAGCTTGGTGGGAGGTCAAGGAGCTTTCTTT.

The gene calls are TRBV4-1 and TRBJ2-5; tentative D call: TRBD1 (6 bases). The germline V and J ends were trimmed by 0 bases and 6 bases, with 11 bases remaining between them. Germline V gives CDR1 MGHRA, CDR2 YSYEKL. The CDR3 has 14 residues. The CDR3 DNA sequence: TGCGCCAGCAGCCAAGATCAGGGGCTAAAGACCCAGTACTTC. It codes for CASSQDQGLKTQYF.

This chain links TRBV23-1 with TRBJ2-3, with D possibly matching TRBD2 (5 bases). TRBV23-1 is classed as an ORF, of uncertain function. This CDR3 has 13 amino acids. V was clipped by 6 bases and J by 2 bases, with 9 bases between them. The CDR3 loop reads CASSPGITDTQYF. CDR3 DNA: TGCGCCAGCAGCCCGGGAATCACAGATACGCAGTATTTT.

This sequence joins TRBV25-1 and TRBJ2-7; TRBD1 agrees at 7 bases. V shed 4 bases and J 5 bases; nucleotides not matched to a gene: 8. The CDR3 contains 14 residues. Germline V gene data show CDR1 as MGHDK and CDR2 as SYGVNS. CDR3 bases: TGTGCCAGCAGTGGCCTCCCCACAGGGGACGAGCAGTACTTC. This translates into CASSGLPTGDEQYF.

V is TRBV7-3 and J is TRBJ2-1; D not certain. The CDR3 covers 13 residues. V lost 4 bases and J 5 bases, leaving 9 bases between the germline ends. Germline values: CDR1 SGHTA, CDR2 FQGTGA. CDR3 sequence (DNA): TGTGCCAGCAGCTCCTACTTAGACAATGAGCAGTTCTTC. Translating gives CASSSYLDNEQFF.

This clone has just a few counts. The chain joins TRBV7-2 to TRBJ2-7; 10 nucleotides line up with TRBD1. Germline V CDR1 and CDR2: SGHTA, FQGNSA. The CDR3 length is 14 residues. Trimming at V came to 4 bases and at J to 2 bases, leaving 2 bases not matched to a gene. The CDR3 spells CASSSDRGAYEQYF. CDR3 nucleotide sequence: TGTGCCAGCAGCTCGGACAGGGGGGCCTACGAGCAGTACTTC.

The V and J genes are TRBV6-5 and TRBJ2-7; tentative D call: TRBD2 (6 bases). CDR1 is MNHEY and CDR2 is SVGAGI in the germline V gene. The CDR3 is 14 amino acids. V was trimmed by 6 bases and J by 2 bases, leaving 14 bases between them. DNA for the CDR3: TGTGCCAGCAGCCTGTCTGGAGGGGCCTACGAGCAGTACTTC. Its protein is CASSLSGGAYEQYF.

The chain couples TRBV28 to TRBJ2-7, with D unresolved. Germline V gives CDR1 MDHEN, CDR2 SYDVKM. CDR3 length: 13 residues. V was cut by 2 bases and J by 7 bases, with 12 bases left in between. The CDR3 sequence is CASSLPGYWEQYF. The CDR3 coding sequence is TGTGCCAGCAGTTTACCAGGTTACTGGGAGCAGTACTTC.

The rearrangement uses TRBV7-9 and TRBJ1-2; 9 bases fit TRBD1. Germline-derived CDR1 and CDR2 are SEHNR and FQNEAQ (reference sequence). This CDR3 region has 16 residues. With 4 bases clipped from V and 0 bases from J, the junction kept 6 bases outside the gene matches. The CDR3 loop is CASSSLGTGSNYGYTF. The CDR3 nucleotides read TGTGCCAGCAGCTCCCTCGGGACAGGGTCTAACTATGGCTACACCTTC.

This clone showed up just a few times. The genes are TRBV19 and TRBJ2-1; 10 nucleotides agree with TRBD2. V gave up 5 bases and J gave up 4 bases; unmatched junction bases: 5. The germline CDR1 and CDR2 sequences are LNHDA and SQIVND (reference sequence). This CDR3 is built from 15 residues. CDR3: CASSQAGGRYNEQFF. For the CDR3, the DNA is TGTGCCAGTAGTCAAGCGGGAGGGCGTTACAATGAGCAGTTCTTC.

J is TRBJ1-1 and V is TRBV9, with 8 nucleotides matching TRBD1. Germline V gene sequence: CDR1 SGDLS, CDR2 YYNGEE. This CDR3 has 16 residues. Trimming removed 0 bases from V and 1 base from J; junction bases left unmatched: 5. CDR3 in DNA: TGTGCCAGCAGCGTAGGGACAGGGCCTAGGAACACTGAAGCTTTCTTT. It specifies CASSVGTGPRNTEAFF.

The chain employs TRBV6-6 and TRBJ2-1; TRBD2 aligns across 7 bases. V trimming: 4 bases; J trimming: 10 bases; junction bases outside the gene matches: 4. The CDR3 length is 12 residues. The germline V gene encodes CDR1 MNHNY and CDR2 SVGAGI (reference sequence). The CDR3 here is CASSSTSNEQFF. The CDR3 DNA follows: TGTGCCAGCAGTTCGACTAGCAACGAGCAGTTCTTC.

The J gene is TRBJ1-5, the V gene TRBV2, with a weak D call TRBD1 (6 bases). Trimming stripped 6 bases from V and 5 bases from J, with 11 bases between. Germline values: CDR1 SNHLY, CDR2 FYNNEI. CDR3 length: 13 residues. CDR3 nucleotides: TGTGCCAGCAGGGTAAGACAGGATCAGCCCCAGCATTTT. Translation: CASRVRQDQPQHF. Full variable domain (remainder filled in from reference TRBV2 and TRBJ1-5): EPEVTQTPSHQVTQMGQEVILRCVPISNHLYFYWYRQILGQKVEFLVSFYNNEISEKSEIFDDQFSVERPDGSNFTLKIRSTKLEDSAMYFCASRVRQDQPQHFGDGTRLSIL.

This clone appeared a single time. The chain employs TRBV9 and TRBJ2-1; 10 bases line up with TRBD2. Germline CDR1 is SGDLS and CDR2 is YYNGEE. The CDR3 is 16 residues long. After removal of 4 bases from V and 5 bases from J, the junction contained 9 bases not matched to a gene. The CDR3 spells CASSLIGTSAHNEQFF. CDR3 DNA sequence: TGTGCCAGCAGCCTTATCGGGACTAGCGCTCACAATGAGCAGTTCTTC. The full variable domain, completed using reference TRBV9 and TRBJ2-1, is DSGVTQTPKHLITATGQRVTLRCSPRSGDLSVYWYQQSLDQGLQFLIQYYNGEERAKGNILERFSAQQFPDLHSELNLSSLELGDSALYFCASSLIGTSAHNEQFFGPGTRLTVL.

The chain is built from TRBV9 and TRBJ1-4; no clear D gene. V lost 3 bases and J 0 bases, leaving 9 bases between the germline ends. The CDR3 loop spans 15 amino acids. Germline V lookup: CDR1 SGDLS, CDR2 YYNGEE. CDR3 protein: CASSGNTATNEKLFF. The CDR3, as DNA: TGTGCCAGCAGCGGTAACACAGCAACTAATGAAAAACTGTTTTTT.

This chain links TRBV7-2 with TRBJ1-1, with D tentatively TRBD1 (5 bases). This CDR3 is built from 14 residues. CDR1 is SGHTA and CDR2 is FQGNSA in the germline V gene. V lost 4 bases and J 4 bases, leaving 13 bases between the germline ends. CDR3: CASSYGGMSTEAFF. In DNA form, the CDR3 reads TGTGCCAGCAGCTATGGGGGGATGAGCACTGAAGCTTTCTTT.

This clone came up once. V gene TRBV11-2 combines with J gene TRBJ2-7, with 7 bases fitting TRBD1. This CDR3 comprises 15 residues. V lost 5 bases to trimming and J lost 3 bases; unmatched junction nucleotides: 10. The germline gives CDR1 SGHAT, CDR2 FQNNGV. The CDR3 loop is CASSQSPGQNYEQYF. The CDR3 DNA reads TGTGCCAGCAGCCAATCGCCGGGACAGAACTACGAGCAGTACTTC.

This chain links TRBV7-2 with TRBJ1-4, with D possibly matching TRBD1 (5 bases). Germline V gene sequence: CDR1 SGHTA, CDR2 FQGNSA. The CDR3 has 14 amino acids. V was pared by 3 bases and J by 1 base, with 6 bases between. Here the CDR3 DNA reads TGTGCCAGCAGCTTCAGGGAAACTAATGAAAAACTGTTTTTT. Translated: CASSFRETNEKLFF.

This CDR3 is CASRVGLAGVYEQYF. The CDR3 nucleotides are TGTGCCAGCCGGGTAGGGCTAGCGGGAGTCTACGAGCAGTACTTC. The chain combines TRBV27 with TRBJ2-7; 10 bases are a match to TRBD2. V lost 8 bases to trimming and J lost 3 bases; unmatched junction nucleotides: 10. The germline gives CDR1 MNHEY, CDR2 SMNVEV (reference sequence). The CDR3 totals 15 residues.

This CDR3 reads CASSYTGLAGTYEQYF. The CDR3 nucleotides are TGTGCCAGCAGTTACACAGGACTAGCGGGAACCTACGAGCAGTACTTC. The chain joins TRBV6-5 to TRBJ2-7, with 12 bases identical to TRBD2. The V gene end was trimmed by 2 bases and the J gene end by 2 bases; junction bases not matched to a gene: 4. Looked up from germline, CDR1 is MNHEY and CDR2 is SVGAGI. The CDR3 is made up of 16 amino acids.

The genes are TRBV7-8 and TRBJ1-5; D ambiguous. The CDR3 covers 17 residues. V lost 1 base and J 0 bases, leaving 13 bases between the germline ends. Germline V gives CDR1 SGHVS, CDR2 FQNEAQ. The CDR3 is CASSLVSQPYSNQPQHF. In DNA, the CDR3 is TGTGCCAGCAGCTTAGTTTCACAGCCGTATAGCAATCAGCCCCAGCATTTT.

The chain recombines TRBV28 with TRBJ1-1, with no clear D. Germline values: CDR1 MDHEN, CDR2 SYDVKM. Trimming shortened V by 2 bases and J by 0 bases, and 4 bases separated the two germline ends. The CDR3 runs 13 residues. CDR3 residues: CASSLPVNTEAFF. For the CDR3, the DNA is TGTGCCAGCAGTTTACCAGTGAACACTGAAGCTTTCTTT.

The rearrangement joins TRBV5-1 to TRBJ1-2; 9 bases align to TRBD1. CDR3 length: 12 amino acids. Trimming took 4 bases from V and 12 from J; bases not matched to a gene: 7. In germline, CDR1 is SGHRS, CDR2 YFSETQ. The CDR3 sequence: CASSKDRGDDTF. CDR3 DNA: TGCGCCAGCAGCAAGGACAGGGGTGATGACACCTTC.

The DNA of the CDR3 is TGTGCCTGGAGTGGAGATACAGCGGGGGGGACCCAGTACTTC. Translated, it gives CAWSGDTAGGTQYF. The chain carries TRBV30 and TRBJ2-5; 9 bases agree with TRBD2. The CDR3 is made up of 14 amino acids. Per the germline V gene, CDR1 is GTSNPN and CDR2 is SVGIG (reference sequence). The J segment lost 7 bases and the V segment lost 1 base, leaving 7 bases of the junction unmatched.

Here the CDR3 DNA reads TGTGCCAGCAGTGACGTCGTCGGGAGTCGCACAGATACGCAGTATTTT. It is translated as CASSDVVGSRTDTQYF. The rearrangement links TRBV6-4 to TRBJ2-3; D may be TRBD2 (6 bases). The V gene lost 2 bases and the J gene lost 1 base, with 13 bases spanning the gap. CDR1 is MRHNA and CDR2 is SNTAGT in the germline V gene. CDR3 length: 16 amino acids.